Sequencing of this TCR beta chain was carried out in a study of beta chain features in type 1 diabetes listed by TCRdb under 2018. About the study as a whole: Patients and healthy donors did not differ in mean age, gender distribution, total cell number or subset yield. A total of roughly 100 million sorted cells were examined across all samples, and a strong correlation was observed between cell number per subset and RNA yield. In the study, TCRB repertoires of sorted circulating CD4+ T cell subsets from recently diagnosed type 1 diabetes patients were compared with those of matched healthy donors. Regulatory and stem cell-like memory subsets were obtained from only 8 patients and about eight healthy donors, while naive and central memory subsets were obtained from all 30 or so donors. Study-level results and caveats: The naive, central memory and regulatory TCRB repertoires appeared to resemble one another more closely among patients than among healthy donors. Because small numbers of individuals were included in the HLA sub-analyses, any influence of HLA type on TCRB rearrangement was left unresolved. In all four CD4+ subsets, TCRB CDR3 length was moderately but significantly shorter in type 1 diabetes patients. Fewer insertions and more nucleotide deletions at VDJ recombination sites were observed in patients with type 1 diabetes, implying thymic rearrangement abnormalities. Because cDNA was sequenced instead of genomic DNA, activated cells with high expression could be over-represented, although the groups did not differ in activation or CD3 levels. Shorter templates might have been favored by PCR, but patient and control samples were amplified and corrected together, so both groups would have been affected equally by any skew.

Note on this clone: The antigen it binds to is not known. No quality values exist for individual bases; no much larger clone is one base distant.

All of the isolated RNA was reverse transcribed with the High Capacity cDNA Reverse Transcription Kit, so expressed TCRB transcripts were sequenced. Deep immunoSEQ sequencing was applied to naive, central memory and regulatory T cell samples, giving an average of roughly 3.6 million total reads per sample. Sorted cells were lysed in RLT buffer, and RNA was extracted using DNase-treated RNeasy Micro or Mini kits according to cell number. To prevent cross-contamination, every cell subset was processed on its own, while patient and healthy donor samples were processed together. TCRB sequences were amplified from cDNA with the immunoSEQ multiplex PCR, producing 87-bp fragments spanning the CDR3 region. Sequencing of the amplicons was done on the Illumina HiSeq platform. The original methods were these. PCR bias was computationally corrected using synthetic template baselines, reads within Hamming distance 2 were collapsed, and singletons that could not be merged were discarded. By aligning reads against IMGT, V, D and J genes, CDR3 length, and insertions or deletions at six rearrangement sites were assigned. Clonotype counts were normalized to sorted cell number within each subset before computing true diversity and Gini coefficients with the tcR R package. The overlap coefficient, calculated on TCRB nucleotide sequences, was used to measure repertoire sharing. Out-of-frame TCRB sequences from naive cells were analyzed as a proxy for the pre-selection repertoire. The table was pulled from immuneACCESS by TCRdb, which kept in-frame rearrangements only. Such tables lose some clones; where checked, under half of the loss comes from unresolved V genes, and the rest has no known cause. The V and J calls and clone size come from that table; D and trimming were worked out from the DNA. The sample yields approximately 260,000 clones; 24% were counted once. Around 0.012% of the sample rests with the top ten.

CDR1 and CDR2 are read off the germline V gene as SGHRS and YFSETQ. V loses 2 bases of germline sequence and J loses 5 bases, and the interval between the two ends is 13 bases. The CDR3 holds 14 amino acids from the cysteine to the phenylalanine. This entry keeps only the CDR3 DNA: 42 bases, framed from base 1. Each donor gave one peripheral blood draw, averaging roughly 120 mL, which was collected into heparinised tubes. Naive, central memory, regulatory and stem cell-like memory CD4+ T cells were sorted on a BD FACSAria II using a panel including CD45RO, CCR7, CD25, CD127, CD95 and CD27. A purity above 98% was achieved for all sorted populations. PBMCs were isolated right away by Lymphoprep density gradient centrifugation and were stained directly, without culture. So that batch effects would be minimized, each experiment stained and sorted samples in pairs, pairing one healthy donor with one patient.

The origin of this receptor is a woman in her thirties with type 1 diabetes. Recombination joined TRBV5-1 with TRBJ2-5; the best D guess is TRBD1, with 6 bases matching. The material sequenced was naive CD4+ T cells from blood. The cell subset or site label on this specimen signifies: true naive CD4+ T cells. CDR3 protein: CASSFRGHRETQYF. The DNA sequence is TGCGCCAGCAGCTTCCGGGGACACCGGGAGACCCAGTACTTC.